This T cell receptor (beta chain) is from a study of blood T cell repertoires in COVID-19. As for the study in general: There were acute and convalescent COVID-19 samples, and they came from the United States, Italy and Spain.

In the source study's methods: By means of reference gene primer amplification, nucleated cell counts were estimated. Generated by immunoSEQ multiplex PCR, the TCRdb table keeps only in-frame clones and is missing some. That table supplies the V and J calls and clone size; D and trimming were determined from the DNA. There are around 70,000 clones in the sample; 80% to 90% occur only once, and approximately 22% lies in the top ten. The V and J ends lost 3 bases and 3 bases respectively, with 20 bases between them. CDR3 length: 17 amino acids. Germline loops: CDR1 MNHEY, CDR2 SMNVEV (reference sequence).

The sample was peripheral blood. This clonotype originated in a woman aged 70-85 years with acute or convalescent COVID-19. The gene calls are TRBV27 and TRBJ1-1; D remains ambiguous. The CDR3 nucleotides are TGTGCCAGCAGTTTCCGGGCGGGCGGAGCGCTGGACACTGAAGCTTTCTTT. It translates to CASSFRAGGALDTEAFF.